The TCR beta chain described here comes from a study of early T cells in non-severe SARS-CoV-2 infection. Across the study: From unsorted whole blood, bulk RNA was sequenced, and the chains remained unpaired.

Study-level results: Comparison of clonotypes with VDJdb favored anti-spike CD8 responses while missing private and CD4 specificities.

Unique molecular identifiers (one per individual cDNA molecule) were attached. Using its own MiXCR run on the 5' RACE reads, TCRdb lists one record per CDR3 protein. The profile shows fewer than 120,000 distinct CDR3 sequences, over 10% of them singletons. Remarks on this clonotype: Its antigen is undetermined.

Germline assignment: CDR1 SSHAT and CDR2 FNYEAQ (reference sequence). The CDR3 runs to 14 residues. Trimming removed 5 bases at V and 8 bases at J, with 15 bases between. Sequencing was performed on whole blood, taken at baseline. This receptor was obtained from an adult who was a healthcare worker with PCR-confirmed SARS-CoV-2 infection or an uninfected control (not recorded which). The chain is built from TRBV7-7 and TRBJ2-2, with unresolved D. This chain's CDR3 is CASSPSYVGGELFF. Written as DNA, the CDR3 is TGTGCCAGCAGCCCTTCCTACGTGGGAGGGGAGCTGTTTTTT.